A selection of T cell receptor beta chains follows, all from one sample in a study of cytomegalovirus exposure and HLA in healthy donors. Produced via immunoSEQ multiplex PCR; TCRdb's table is partial and in-frame only. The data show 90,000 or so clones, approximately 80% seen once. Source material: PBMCs. These receptors came from a middle-aged man in good health and CMV-seropositive. Each CDR3 is given with its conserved first and last residue. D genes are given only for firm matches. Clone size appears in some rows only: once, few, many, or a class for an expanded clone.

j_call cdr3_length v_call clone_size d_call cdr3_aa cdr3_nt
TRBJ2-1 13 TRBV7-8 . . CASRVNQGDEQFF TGTGCCAGCAGGGTTAATCAGGGCGATGAGCAGTTCTTC
TRBJ2-2 14 TRBV19 . . CASNPQSNTGELFF TGTGCCAGTAATCCACAGAGTAACACCGGGGAGCTGTTTTTT
TRBJ1-2 13 TRBV5-1 few . CASSLTAAYGYTF TGCGCCAGCAGCCTGACAGCCGCCTATGGCTACACCTTC
TRBJ1-1 15 TRBV19 few . CASSIGDSTNTEAFF TGTGCCAGTAGTATAGGGGACTCGACGAACACTGAAGCTTTCTTT
TRBJ2-7 14 TRBV4-1 . . CASSQDSSAYEQYF TGCGCCAGCAGCCAAGATTCCAGCGCCTACGAGCAGTACTTC
TRBJ2-7 14 TRBV18 . TRBD1 CASSSDGPRGEQYF TGTGCCAGCTCATCGGACGGGCCCAGGGGGGAGCAGTACTTC
TRBJ2-6 18 TRBV29-1 . TRBD1 CSVEGVQGLSSGANGLTF TGCAGCGTTGAAGGGGTACAGGGGCTAAGCTCTGGGGCCAACGGCCTGACTTTC
TRBJ2-1 16 TRBV30 few TRBD1 CAWSLGVGTGGNEQFF TGTGCCTGGAGCTTAGGGGTCGGGACAGGGGGAAATGAGCAGTTCTTC
TRBJ1-1 13 TRBV5-5 . . CASSFLLYTEAFF TGTGCCAGCAGCTTCCTTCTGTACACTGAAGCTTTCTTT
TRBJ1-1 15 TRBV9 . . CASSVAPGPSTEAFF TGTGCCAGCAGCGTAGCTCCAGGGCCAAGCACTGAAGCTTTCTTT
TRBJ2-7 14 TRBV30 few TRBD2 CAWGTSGIQYEQYF TGTGCCTGGGGGACTAGCGGGATTCAGTACGAGCAGTACTTC
TRBJ2-7 14 TRBV4-1 once . CASSQTGQSYEQYF TGCGCCAGCAGCCAAACCGGACAGTCCTACGAGCAGTACTTC
TRBJ2-5 14 TRBV5-1 . . CASKLLSVQETQYF TGCGCCAGCAAACTCCTTAGCGTCCAAGAGACCCAGTACTTC
TRBJ1-2 13 TRBV29-1 . . CSVVRQAGGGYTF TGCAGCGTTGTTAGACAGGCCGGAGGTGGCTACACCTTC
TRBJ2-7 14 TRBV2 . TRBD1 CASRETPGQHEQYF TGTGCCAGCAGAGAAACCCCGGGACAGCACGAGCAGTACTTC
TRBJ2-1 15 TRBV7-2 . TRBD2 CASSLAAGMYNEQFF TGTGCCAGCAGCTTAGCAGCGGGAATGTACAATGAGCAGTTCTTC
TRBJ2-7 15 TRBV5-1 . TRBD1 CASSLAGTGDYEQYF TGCGCCAGCAGCTTGGCGGGGACAGGGGACTACGAGCAGTACTTC
TRBJ1-5 14 TRBV10-3 . TRBD1 CAISGTGGNQPQHF TGTGCCATCAGTGGGACAGGAGGAAATCAGCCCCAGCATTTT
TRBJ2-3 14 TRBV5-1 . TRBD1 CASSTSGQLDTQYF TGCGCCAGCAGCACCTCGGGACAGTTAGATACGCAGTATTTT
TRBJ2-7 15 TRBV4-3 . . CASSQGRLRHYEQYF TGCGCCAGCAGCCAAGGGCGTTTGCGGCACTACGAGCAGTACTTC
TRBJ1-2 15 TRBV7-9 . . CASLTGGAKGVSYTF TGTGCCAGCCTTACGGGGGGGGCCAAAGGTGTAAGCTACACCTTC
TRBJ2-7 15 TRBV25-1 . TRBD2 CASSDPTSVSYEQYF TGTGCCAGCAGTGACCCCACTAGCGTCTCCTACGAGCAGTACTTC
TRBJ2-7 11 TRBV29-1 few . CSVEDSYEQYF TGCAGCGTGGAAGACAGCTACGAGCAGTACTTC
TRBJ1-3 15 TRBV2 . . CASSEGGRSGNTIYF TGTGCCAGCAGTGAAGGGGGCCGCTCTGGAAACACCATATATTTT
TRBJ2-7 15 TRBV10-3 . TRBD2 CAIISGTSGTYEQYF TGTGCCATCATAAGCGGGACTAGCGGGACCTACGAGCAGTACTTC
TRBJ2-3 15 TRBV5-6 . . CASSLVLSGPDTQYF TGTGCCAGCAGCTTGGTTTTAAGCGGTCCAGATACGCAGTATTTT
TRBJ2-1 13 TRBV5-3 . . CARRGRDVNEQFF TGTGCCAGAAGGGGGCGGGATGTCAATGAGCAGTTCTTC
TRBJ2-3 17 TRBV5-1 . . CASSLSPSEKRTDTQYF TGCGCCAGCAGCTTGTCGCCTAGCGAGAAACGCACAGATACGCAGTATTTT
TRBJ2-1 14 TRBV19 . TRBD1 CASRPDRGNNEQFF TGTGCCAGCCGCCCGGACAGGGGGAACAATGAGCAGTTCTTC
TRBJ2-1 14 TRBV5-4 . TRBD1 CASSLRDRDDEQFF TGTGCCAGCAGCTTGCGCGACAGGGACGATGAGCAGTTCTTC
TRBJ1-1 13 TRBV5-4 . TRBD1 CASRRQGEPFAFF TGTGCCAGCAGACGACAGGGCGAGCCTTTCGCTTTCTTT
TRBJ1-1 14 TRBV19 . . CASSFQTHNTEAFF TGTGCCAGTAGTTTCCAGACACATAACACTGAAGCTTTCTTT
TRBJ2-1 18 TRBV5-1 few TRBD2 CASSFQGSSGRGSNEQFF TGCGCCAGCAGCTTTCAGGGGAGTAGCGGGAGGGGAAGCAATGAGCAGTTCTTC
TRBJ2-7 15 TRBV4-1 . . CASSQAEDSPYEQYF TGCGCCAGCAGCCAGGCCGAGGACAGCCCCTACGAGCAGTACTTC
TRBJ2-7 15 TRBV2 . TRBD2 CASTATSGRAHEQYF TGTGCCAGCACCGCGACTAGCGGGAGGGCCCACGAGCAGTACTTC
TRBJ2-1 16 TRBV2 . TRBD2 CASKDGTSGGLNEQFF TGTGCCAGCAAAGACGGGACTAGCGGAGGCCTCAATGAGCAGTTCTTC
TRBJ2-5 15 TRBV19 . TRBD1 CASSAGTGDPETQYF TGTGCCAGTAGTGCCGGGACAGGGGATCCGGAGACCCAGTACTTC